Presented here are 8 T cell receptor beta chains from one specimen sequenced in a study of T cell changes during pregnancy in multiple sclerosis. Measured with immunoSEQ multiplex PCR; TCRdb has only the in-frame clones, and not every one. The data hold approximately 47,000 clones, with 94% observed a single time. Source: CD4+ T cells from peripheral blood mononuclear cells, taken in the first trimester of pregnancy. The receptors derive from a female donor with multiple sclerosis, enrolled in a pregnancy study.

This sequence joins TRBV5-1 and TRBJ1-2, with D perhaps TRBD1 (5 bases). The length of the CDR3 is 15 residues. The V end lost 4 bases, the J end lost 8 bases, and 21 bases lay between the germline ends. Germline V gene lookup returns CDR1 SGHRS and CDR2 YFSETQ. CDR3: CASSLGPREAEGYTF. The CDR3 nucleotides read TGCGCCAGCAGCCTCGGCCCCAGGGAGGCGGAGGGCTACACCTTC.

The DNA for the CDR3 is TGTGCCAGCAGCTTCGGGGAACCCCCCTACGAGCAGTACTTC. Translation gives CASSFGEPPYEQYF. The chain recombines TRBV7-9 with TRBJ2-7; a possible D gene is TRBD2 (5 bases). Looked up from germline, CDR1 is SEHNR and CDR2 is FQNEAQ (reference sequence). The germline V and J ends were trimmed by 3 bases and 2 bases, with 11 bases remaining between them. The CDR3 covers 14 residues.

This chain links TRBV9 with TRBJ1-1; D is unresolved. Germline V gene data show CDR1 as SGDLS and CDR2 as YYNGEE. This CDR3 has 18 amino acids. The V and J ends lost 0 bases and 3 bases respectively, with 21 bases between them. This chain's CDR3 is CASSVAGSGKGGDTEAFF. In DNA form, the CDR3 reads TGTGCCAGCAGCGTAGCGGGTTCGGGGAAAGGTGGGGACACTGAAGCTTTCTTT.

The chain carries TRBV7-2 and TRBJ2-3, with TRBD2 matching 9 bases. This CDR3 has 17 residues. Losses at the gene ends were 0 bases for V and 0 bases for J; bases not matched to a gene: 4. Germline assignment: CDR1 SGHTA and CDR2 FQGNSA. Here the CDR3 DNA reads TGTGCCAGCAGCTTAGCATTTCTAGCGGGGAGCACAGATACGCAGTATTTT. As protein: CASSLAFLAGSTDTQYF.

The rearrangement uses TRBV19 and TRBJ1-5, with D hard to call. Germline-derived CDR1 and CDR2 are LNHDA and SQIVND (reference sequence). Trimming cost V 7 bases and J 4 bases, with 26 bases left between them. CDR3 length: 18 amino acids. In nucleotides, the CDR3 is TGTGCCAGTACCCCTTTCCGGGGAAAAAAGACGGGTAATCAGCCCCAGCATTTT. This gives the protein CASTPFRGKKTGNQPQHF.

The chain employs TRBV7-9 and TRBJ1-2; D possibly corresponds to TRBD1 (6 bases). Germline V gene sequence: CDR1 SEHNR, CDR2 FQNEAQ (reference sequence). CDR3 length: 14 residues. V lost 3 bases and J 6 bases, leaving 14 bases between the germline ends. The CDR3: CASSLSGRGDGYTF. The CDR3, as DNA: TGTGCCAGCAGCTTGTCGGGCAGGGGCGATGGCTACACCTTC.

The rearrangement links TRBV19 to TRBJ1-2; TRBD1 matches 11 bases. The CDR3 totals 16 residues. In germline, CDR1 is LNHDA, CDR2 SQIVND (reference sequence). V was pared by 7 bases and J by 5 bases, with 12 bases of the junction left unmatched. The CDR3 loop reads CASTKNTDRGLYGYTF. The CDR3 DNA reads as TGTGCCAGTACTAAAAACACGGACAGGGGGCTTTATGGCTACACCTTC.

The table lists this clone with a count of one. This chain uses TRBV30 with TRBJ1-1; 7 bases are shared with TRBD1. This CDR3 region has 13 residues. The V segment lost 3 bases and the J segment 4 bases; nucleotides outside the gene matches: 5. Germline V gene sequence: CDR1 GTSNPN, CDR2 SVGIG (reference sequence). The CDR3 region is CAWRGDRVTEAFF. The CDR3 coding sequence is TGTGCCTGGAGGGGTGACAGGGTCACTGAAGCTTTCTTT.